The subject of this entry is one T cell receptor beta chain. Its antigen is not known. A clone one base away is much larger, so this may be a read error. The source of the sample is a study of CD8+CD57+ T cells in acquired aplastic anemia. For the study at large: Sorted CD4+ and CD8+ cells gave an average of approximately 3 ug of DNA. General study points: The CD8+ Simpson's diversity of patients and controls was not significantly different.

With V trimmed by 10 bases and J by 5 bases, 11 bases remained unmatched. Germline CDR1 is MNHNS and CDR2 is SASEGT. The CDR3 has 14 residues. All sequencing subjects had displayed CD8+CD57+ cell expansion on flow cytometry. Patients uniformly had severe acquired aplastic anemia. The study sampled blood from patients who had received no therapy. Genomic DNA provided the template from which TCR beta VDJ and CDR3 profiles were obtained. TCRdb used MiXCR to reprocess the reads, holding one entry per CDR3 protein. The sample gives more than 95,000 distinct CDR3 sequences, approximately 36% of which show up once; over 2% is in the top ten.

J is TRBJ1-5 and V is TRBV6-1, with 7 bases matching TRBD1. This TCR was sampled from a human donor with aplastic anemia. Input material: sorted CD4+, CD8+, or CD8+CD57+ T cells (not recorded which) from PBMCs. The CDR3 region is CANSQSGGDQPQHF. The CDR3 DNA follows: TGTGCCAACAGCCAATCAGGGGGGGATCAGCCCCAGCATTTT.